The present T cell receptor (beta chain) was sequenced within a study of Graves' ophthalmopathy and Graves' hyperthyroidism. V lost 5 bases to trimming and J lost 1 base; unmatched junction nucleotides: 3. Germline V gene data show CDR1 as SGHVS and CDR2 as FNYEAQ. The CDR3 totals 15 residues. RNA transcripts were the template, and TCR beta CDR3 regions were amplified from them. HTBI-primed RT-PCR formed the first round, and a multiplex PCR formed the second. TCRdb recomputed calls from the multiplex PCR reads with MiXCR, one row per CDR3 protein. This sample has about 740,000 distinct CDR3 sequences, with 40% found just once.

This TCR was sampled from an adult man with Graves' ophthalmopathy. V gene TRBV7-6 combines with J gene TRBJ1-5, with 9 bases identical to TRBD1. Sequencing was performed on peripheral blood. The CDR3 region has the DNA TGTGCCAGCAGCCACGGACAGGGGAGCAATCAGCCCCAGCATTTT. Translating gives CASSHGQGSNQPQHF.